This T cell receptor beta chain was recorded in a study of Ad26.COV2.S vaccination and SARS-CoV-2 variants. Study in general: Intramuscular Ad26.COV2.S at 5x10^10 or 1x10^11 viral particles. Findings and limits, study-wide: After vaccination, substantial breadth of spike-specific CD8+ and CD4+ responses was reported.

Profiled with immunoSEQ multiplex PCR; TCRdb holds only in-frame clones, not every one. The repertoire holds 450,000 to 550,000 clones, with roughly nine tenths as singletons. Germline values: CDR1 SQVTM, CDR2 ANQGSEA. CDR3 length equals 12 residues. V lost 8 bases, J lost 3 bases, and 5 bases stayed unmatched. Documented treatment: about 20 received Ad26.COV2.S at low or high dose, single or two shots; several received placebo; per-sample allocation not given. Specimens were obtained on day 63 following the first vaccine or placebo injection. With regard to this clone: Its cognate antigen is unknown.

The sample here was peripheral blood, taken in a trial of Ad26.COV2.S vaccine versus placebo. The TCR comes from a person aged 18-60 years who received the Ad26.COV2.S COVID-19 vaccine or a placebo. The chain links TRBV29-1 to TRBJ1-1; 8 nucleotides agree with TRBD1. The CDR3 sequence is CSITGGHTEAFF. The CDR3 DNA is TGCAGCATTACAGGGGGGCACACTGAAGCTTTCTTT.